Each of the 29 T cell receptor beta chains below was sequenced from the same sample in a study of blood T cell repertoires in COVID-19. The table came from immunoSEQ multiplex PCR; TCRdb's copy has only in-frame clones and leaves some out. Here the sample spans some 490,000 clones, 75% to 90% being singletons. Sequencing was done on a sample of PBMCs or T cells enriched from blood (not recorded which). These receptors came from a woman aged 60-75 years who had recovered from COVID-19.

The chain has TRBV2 and TRBJ2-7; TRBD2 matches 7 bases. Germline V gene data show CDR1 as SNHLY and CDR2 as FYNNEI. This CDR3 comprises 12 residues. V trimming: 7 bases; J trimming: 4 bases; junction bases outside the gene matches: 4. DNA of the CDR3: TGTGCCAGCACGTACGGGGGGTACGAGCAGTACTTC. Translation: CASTYGGYEQYF.

This rearrangement joins TRBV7-9 to TRBJ1-2, with D hard to call. The CDR3 extends over 13 amino acids. The V and J ends lost 6 bases and 0 bases respectively, with 8 bases between them. Germline V CDR1 and CDR2: SEHNR, FQNEAQ (reference sequence). The CDR3 DNA is TGTGCCAGCAGTATAGGAGCTAACTATGGCTACACCTTC. Translating it yields CASSIGANYGYTF.

The gene calls are TRBV5-1 and TRBJ1-2; the D gene is possibly TRBD1 (6 bases). Germline CDR1 is SGHRS and CDR2 is YFSETQ. There are 15 residues in the CDR3. The V end lost 4 bases, the J end lost 2 bases, and 15 bases lay between the germline ends. In DNA form, the CDR3 reads TGCGCCAGCAGCAATCAGGCCCAGGGGAACTATGGCTACACCTTC. Amino acids: CASSNQAQGNYGYTF.

The CDR3 region is CASSLRRQVQNTGELFF. The CDR3 DNA follows: TGTGCCAGCAGTTTGCGAAGACAGGTCCAGAACACCGGGGAGCTGTTTTTT. The chain carries TRBV27 and TRBJ2-2; TRBD1 is a possible D gene (6 bases). CDR1 and CDR2 (germline): MNHEY, SMNVEV (reference sequence). V lost 3 bases to trimming and J lost 1 base, with 15 bases between them. The length of the CDR3 is 17 residues.

The chain combines TRBV1 with TRBJ2-3; the table's D call of TRBD2 was not tested on the DNA. TRBV1 is labeled a pseudogene. CDR3 size: 16 residues. The CDR3 reads CTSSHALAGGTDTQYF. The CDR3 nucleotides are TGCACCAGCAGCCATGCCCTAGCGGGGGGGACAGATACGCAGTATTTT.

The chain links TRBV29-1 to TRBJ2-5; D not certain. Germline V gene lookup returns CDR1 SQVTM and CDR2 ANQGSEA. The CDR3 runs 12 residues. The V end was cut by 7 bases, the J end by 0 bases, with 9 bases between. CDR3 DNA sequence: TGCAGCGCAGCAGGATACCAAGAGACCCAGTACTTC. Its translation: CSAAGYQETQYF.

V usage is TRBV11-2 and J usage is TRBJ2-3; 9 nucleotides match TRBD2. The CDR3 consists of 16 residues. Unmatched junction bases numbered 5, after V lost 2 bases and J lost 2 bases. Per the germline V gene, CDR1 is SGHAT and CDR2 is FQNNGV. CDR3 region: CASSLFRGGVTDTQYF. The CDR3 coding sequence is TGTGCCAGCAGCTTATTCCGCGGGGGGGTCACAGATACGCAGTATTTT.

The CDR3 nucleotides read TGCGCCAGCAGCCCCGGTTACGGGATGAACACTGAAGCTTTCTTT. Amino acid sequence: CASSPGYGMNTEAFF. The gene calls are TRBV5-1 and TRBJ1-1; D gene ambiguous. CDR1 SGHRS and CDR2 YFSETQ come from the germline V gene. The V end was cut by 4 bases, the J end by 0 bases, with 13 bases between. This CDR3 is built from 15 residues.

The chain employs TRBV7-6 and TRBJ2-7; tentative D call: TRBD1 (5 bases). Trimming removed 4 bases at V and 4 bases at J, with 8 bases between. The V gene's germline CDR1 is SGHVS and CDR2 FNYEAQ. The CDR3 runs 12 residues. This chain's CDR3 is CASSSQGYEQYF. CDR3 nucleotides: TGTGCCAGCAGCTCCCAGGGATACGAGCAGTACTTC.

This rearrangement joins TRBV19 to TRBJ1-1; D call uncertain. Trimming cost V 5 bases and J 4 bases, with 20 bases left between them. Germline assignment: CDR1 LNHDA and CDR2 SQIVND (reference sequence). This CDR3 has 16 amino acids. CDR3 residues: CASSSLQAYPGTEAFF. The CDR3 bases are TGTGCCAGTAGTTCACTTCAGGCCTACCCTGGCACTGAAGCTTTCTTT.

The chain employs TRBV27 and TRBJ2-2; D remains ambiguous. The CDR3 has 14 amino acids. Germline values: CDR1 MNHEY, CDR2 SMNVEV (reference sequence). Trimming removed 2 bases at V and 1 base at J, with 5 bases between. DNA for the CDR3: TGTGCCAGCAGTTTAAACAGGAACACCGGGGAGCTGTTTTTT. Residues: CASSLNRNTGELFF.

The genes are TRBV6-5 and TRBJ1-3, with D possibly being TRBD1 (6 bases). V was shortened by 0 bases and J by 6 bases, with 15 bases between the two germline ends. Looked up from germline, CDR1 is MNHEY and CDR2 is SVGAGI. The CDR3 runs 16 residues. Here the CDR3 reads CASSYSTWQGQNTIYF. CDR3 nucleotide sequence: TGTGCCAGCAGTTACTCGACGTGGCAGGGGCAAAACACCATATATTTT.

This clone was detected only a few times. The chain recombines TRBV9 with TRBJ2-2; 8 bases are a match to TRBD2. Trimming cost V 0 bases and J 5 bases; bases outside gene matches: 3. Germline values: CDR1 SGDLS, CDR2 YYNGEE. The CDR3 has 15 residues. CDR3 DNA: TGTGCCAGCAGCGTAGCAGCGGGGGTAACCGGGGAGCTGTTTTTT. This sequence encodes CASSVAAGVTGELFF.

The chain recombines TRBV30 with TRBJ1-5; maybe TRBD1 (6 bases). Trimming took 1 base from V and 6 from J, leaving 10 bases between them. The germline gives CDR1 GTSNPN, CDR2 SVGIG (reference sequence). The CDR3 runs to 13 residues. CDR3 sequence (DNA): TGTGCCTGGAGTGGGGAGGGGGGTCAGCCCCAGCATTTT. Translating it yields CAWSGEGGQPQHF.

This sequence joins TRBV4-1 and TRBJ2-1; 9 bases match TRBD1. V was pared by 0 bases and J by 3 bases, with 0 bases of the junction left unmatched. There are 15 residues in the CDR3. Germline V gene lookup returns CDR1 MGHRA and CDR2 YSYEKL. For the CDR3, the DNA is TGCGCCAGCAGCCAAGAGACAGGGGGCTACAATGAGCAGTTCTTC. Translation gives CASSQETGGYNEQFF.

In DNA form, the CDR3 reads TGTGCCAGCAGCTTGACAGGGCCGGGAACTGAAGCTTTCTTT. This sequence encodes CASSLTGPGTEAFF. The chain carries TRBV5-5 and TRBJ1-1; possible D gene TRBD1, 6 bases. The V end was cut by 1 base, the J end by 5 bases, with 12 bases between. Germline V lookup: CDR1 SGHKS, CDR2 YYEKEE (reference sequence). The CDR3 runs 14 residues.

In its sample, this clone was seen once. This chain uses TRBV28 with TRBJ2-2; 8 bases align to TRBD1. V was pared by 6 bases and J by 5 bases, with 8 bases of the junction left unmatched. The germline V gene encodes CDR1 MDHEN and CDR2 SYDVKM. The CDR3 runs to 15 residues. CDR3 bases: TGTGCCAGCAGGACGGCAGGGGGCAGGACCGGGGAGCTGTTTTTT. It codes for CASRTAGGRTGELFF.

This clone appeared once. The chain employs TRBV5-4 and TRBJ2-2; D might be TRBD2 (6 bases). The V gene lost 4 bases and the J gene lost 1 base, with 8 bases spanning the gap. The CDR3 has 14 amino acids. Germline V gene sequence: CDR1 SGHNT, CDR2 YYREEE (reference sequence). DNA for the CDR3: TGTGCCAGCAGCCCGGGACTGAACACCGGGGAGCTGTTTTTT. Protein: CASSPGLNTGELFF.

This sequence joins TRBV5-6 and TRBJ2-3; D may be TRBD1 (5 bases). The ends were cut back, 4 bases at V and 7 bases at J, with 19 bases in the middle. Germline CDR1 reads SGHDT; CDR2 reads YYEEEE. This CDR3 region has 15 residues. The CDR3 coding sequence is TGTGCCAGCAGCCGAAGGAGACAGTTAGAAAATACGCAGTATTTT. Its protein is CASSRRRQLENTQYF.

J is TRBJ1-4 and V is TRBV12-5; 9 nucleotides agree with TRBD1. CDR3 length: 16 residues. In germline, CDR1 is LGHNT, CDR2 FRNRAP. V lost 0 bases to trimming and J lost 11 bases; unmatched junction nucleotides: 10. This chain's CDR3 is CASGLVLTGGPPKLFF. CDR3 nucleotides: TGTGCTAGTGGTTTGGTACTTACAGGGGGCCCGCCGAAACTGTTTTTT.

The chain links TRBV5-6 to TRBJ1-5; 7 positions match TRBD1. J was trimmed by 7 bases and V by 0 bases; bases with no gene match: 10. Germline V CDR1 and CDR2: SGHDT, YYEEEE. The CDR3 has 16 amino acids. The CDR3 region is CASSLAGTDAWQPQHF. The DNA of the CDR3 is TGTGCCAGCAGCTTGGCCGGGACAGATGCATGGCAGCCCCAGCATTTT.

The genes are TRBV27 and TRBJ2-1, with a possible D match to TRBD2 (6 bases). Between the trimmed V and J ends, which lost 5 bases and 4 bases, there was a span of 21 bases. The CDR3 runs to 17 residues. Germline-derived CDR1 and CDR2 are MNHEY and SMNVEV (reference sequence). Written as DNA, the CDR3 is TGTGCCAGCAGTCCCCTAATTAAAAGCGGGTCTTACAATGAGCAGTTCTTC. Translating gives CASSPLIKSGSYNEQFF.

In this sample, this clone turned up once. The chain carries TRBV10-3 and TRBJ2-2; D is ambiguous. The V end was cut by 5 bases, the J end by 0 bases, with 13 bases between. CDR1 and CDR2 (germline): ENHRY, SYGVKD. The CDR3 runs to 16 residues. The CDR3 coding sequence is TGTGCCATCAGTCTCCGCAACTACGCGAACACCGGGGAGCTGTTTTTT. This translates into CAISLRNYANTGELFF.

This chain joins TRBV6-5 and TRBJ2-7; D remains ambiguous. Trimming removed 0 bases at V and 2 bases at J, with 5 bases between. Germline lookup yields CDR1 MNHEY and CDR2 SVGAGI. CDR3 length: 13 residues. In DNA, the CDR3 is TGTGCCAGCAGTTACTCGGCACCCTACGAGCAGTACTTC. Translating it yields CASSYSAPYEQYF.

With regard to this clone: At one end the junction does not follow the germline gene, possibly because of a read error. The rearrangement joins TRBV3-1 (or the pseudogene TRBV3-2) to TRBJ2-5; TRBD2 agrees at 9 bases. This CDR3 is built from 12 residues. Germline CDR1 reads LGHDT; CDR2 reads YNNKEL (reference sequence). The CDR3 nucleotides read TGTGCCAGCAGCCAAGAGGGACTAGCCGGTAACTTC. It is translated as CASSQEGLAGNF.

The genes are TRBV9 and TRBJ1-2, with D perhaps matching TRBD1 (6 bases). The CDR3 is made up of 16 amino acids. The V end was cut by 0 bases, the J end by 4 bases, with 16 bases between. Germline values: CDR1 SGDLS, CDR2 YYNGEE. The CDR3 DNA reads TGTGCCAGCAGCGTAGACGGGGGGGCAGGAACCTATGGCTACACCTTC. Its translation is CASSVDGGAGTYGYTF. The full variable domain, completed using reference TRBV9 and TRBJ1-2, is DSGVTQTPKHLITATGQRVTLRCSPRSGDLSVYWYQQSLDQGLQFLIQYYNGEERAKGNILERFSAQQFPDLHSELNLSSLELGDSALYFCASSVDGGAGTYGYTFGSGTRLTVV.

The chain recombines TRBV4-1 with TRBJ2-1; tentatively, D is TRBD2 (5 bases). CDR3 size: 12 residues. Germline assignment: CDR1 MGHRA and CDR2 YSYEKL. The V end was cut by 5 bases, the J end by 9 bases, with 11 bases between. The CDR3 DNA reads TGCGCCAGCAGCGGAGGTGGTACTGAGCAGTTCTTC. Its protein is CASSGGGTEQFF.

This clone was seen a handful of times. The gene calls are TRBV5-1 and TRBJ1-1; D may be TRBD1 (5 bases). The CDR3 totals 15 residues. Germline CDR1 is SGHRS and CDR2 is YFSETQ. Trimming took 1 base from V and 1 from J, leaving 11 bases between them. The CDR3 coding sequence is TGCGCCAGCAGCTTGTTCGGGGGAGGGAACACTGAAGCTTTCTTT. This sequence encodes CASSLFGGGNTEAFF.

This chain connects TRBV27 to TRBJ2-7; 11 positions match TRBD2. The CDR3 covers 16 residues. J was trimmed by 3 bases and V by 5 bases; bases with no gene match: 9. From germline, CDR1 is MNHEY and CDR2 SMNVEV (reference sequence). CDR3 protein: CASSPRGSGGVYEQYV. CDR3 in DNA: TGTGCCAGCAGTCCCCGCGGTAGCGGGGGGGTCTACGAGCAGTACGTC.